This TCR beta chain is drawn from a study of blood T cell repertoires in COVID-19. The overall study: Researchers got acute and convalescent COVID-19 samples from the United States, Italy and Spain. T cells, B-cell-depleted T cells, or PBMCs supplied cDNA or gDNA.

In germline, CDR1 is SGHRS, CDR2 YFSETQ. V was trimmed by 2 bases and J by 0 bases, leaving 6 bases between them. This CDR3 spans 13 amino acids. Libraries were prepared by immunoSEQ multiplex PCR; TCRdb keeps only in-frame clonotypes and omits some of them. The table has 250,000 to 350,000 clones, around 81% seen once; the top ten hold around 4.1%. This TCR derives from a woman aged 45-59 years with active or convalescent COVID-19. The sample was peripheral blood. This chain connects TRBV5-1 to TRBJ2-7; D remains unclear. This chain's CDR3 is CASSLDTSYEQYF. In nucleotides, the CDR3 is TGCGCCAGCAGCTTAGACACCTCCTACGAGCAGTACTTC.